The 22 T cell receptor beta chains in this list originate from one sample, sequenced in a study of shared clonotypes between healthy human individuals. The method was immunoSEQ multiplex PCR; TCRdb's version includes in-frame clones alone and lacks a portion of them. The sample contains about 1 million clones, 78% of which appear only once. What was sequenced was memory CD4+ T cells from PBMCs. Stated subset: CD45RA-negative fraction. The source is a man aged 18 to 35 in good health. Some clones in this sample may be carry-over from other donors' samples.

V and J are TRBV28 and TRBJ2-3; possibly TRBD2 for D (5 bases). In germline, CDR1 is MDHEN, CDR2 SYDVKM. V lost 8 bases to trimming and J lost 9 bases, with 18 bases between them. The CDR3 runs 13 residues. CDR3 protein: CASQVPGSRTQYF. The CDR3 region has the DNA TGTGCCAGCCAAGTTCCGGGGAGTAGGACGCAGTATTTT.

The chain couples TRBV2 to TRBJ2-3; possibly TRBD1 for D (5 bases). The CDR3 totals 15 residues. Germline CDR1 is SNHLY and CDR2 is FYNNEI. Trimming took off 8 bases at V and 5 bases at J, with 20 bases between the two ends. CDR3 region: CASASWGIGGDTQYF. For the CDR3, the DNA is TGTGCCAGCGCCTCGTGGGGCATTGGTGGAGATACGCAGTATTTT.

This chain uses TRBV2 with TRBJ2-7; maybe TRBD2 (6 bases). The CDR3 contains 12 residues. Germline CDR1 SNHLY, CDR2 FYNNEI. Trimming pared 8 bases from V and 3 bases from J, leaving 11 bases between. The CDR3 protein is CASGVSGYEQYF. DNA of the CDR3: TGTGCCAGCGGGGTTAGCGGCTACGAGCAGTACTTC.

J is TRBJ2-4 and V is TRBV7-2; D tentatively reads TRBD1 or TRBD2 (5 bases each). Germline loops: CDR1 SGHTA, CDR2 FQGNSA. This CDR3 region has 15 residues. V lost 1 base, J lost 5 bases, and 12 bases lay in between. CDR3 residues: CASSLGGRDQNIQYF. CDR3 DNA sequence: TGTGCCAGCAGCTTAGGGGGCAGGGACCAAAACATTCAGTACTTC.

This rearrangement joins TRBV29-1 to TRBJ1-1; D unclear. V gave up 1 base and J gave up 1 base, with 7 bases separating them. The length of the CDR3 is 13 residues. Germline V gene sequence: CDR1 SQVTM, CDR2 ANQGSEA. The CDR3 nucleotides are TGCAGCGTTGAAGCCTTGAGGAACACTGAAGCTTTCTTT. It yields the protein CSVEALRNTEAFF.

CDR3 in DNA: TGTGCCACCAGCAGAGAAGGGACAGGGGGCTTTGAGCAGTTCTTC. This gives the protein CATSREGTGGFEQFF. The chain is built from TRBV15 and TRBJ2-1, with 12 bases fitting TRBD1. This CDR3 contains 15 residues. Trimming removed 0 bases from V and 9 bases from J; junction bases left unmatched: 3. Germline V CDR1 and CDR2: LNHNV, YYDKDF (reference sequence).

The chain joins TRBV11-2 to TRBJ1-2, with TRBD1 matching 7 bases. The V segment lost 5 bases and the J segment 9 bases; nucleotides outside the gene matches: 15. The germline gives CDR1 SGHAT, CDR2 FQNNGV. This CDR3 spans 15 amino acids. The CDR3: CASSLATGKATSYTF. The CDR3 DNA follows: TGTGCCAGCAGCCTCGCGACAGGGAAGGCCACGAGCTACACCTTC.

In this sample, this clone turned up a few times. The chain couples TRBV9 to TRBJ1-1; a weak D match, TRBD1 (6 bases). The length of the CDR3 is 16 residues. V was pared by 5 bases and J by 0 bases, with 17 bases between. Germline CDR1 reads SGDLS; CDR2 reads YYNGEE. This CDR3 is CASRDRGLHMNTEAFF. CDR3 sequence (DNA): TGTGCCAGCAGGGATCGGGGGCTTCACATGAACACTGAAGCTTTCTTT.

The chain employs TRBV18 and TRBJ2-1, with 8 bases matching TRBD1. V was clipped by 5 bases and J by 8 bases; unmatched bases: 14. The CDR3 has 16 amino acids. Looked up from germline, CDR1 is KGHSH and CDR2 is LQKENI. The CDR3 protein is CASSALSGQGMDEQFF. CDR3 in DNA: TGTGCCAGCTCAGCCCTCTCCGGACAGGGTATGGATGAGCAGTTCTTC.

The CDR3 DNA is TGCGCCAGCAGCTTGGACGGGGGGGTTCAGCCCCAGCATTTT. This encodes CASSLDGGVQPQHF. The chain employs TRBV5-1 and TRBJ1-5; the D gene is possibly TRBD1 (5 bases). Germline V gene lookup returns CDR1 SGHRS and CDR2 YFSETQ. The CDR3 consists of 14 residues. Trimming cost V 0 bases and J 6 bases, with 10 bases left between them.

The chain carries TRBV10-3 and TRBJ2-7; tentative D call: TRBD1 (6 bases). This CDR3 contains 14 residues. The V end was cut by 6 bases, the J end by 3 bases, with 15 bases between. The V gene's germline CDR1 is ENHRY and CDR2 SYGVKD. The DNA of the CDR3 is TGTGCCATCAGCCCCAAAGGACAGCGCTACGAGCAGTACTTC. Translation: CAISPKGQRYEQYF.

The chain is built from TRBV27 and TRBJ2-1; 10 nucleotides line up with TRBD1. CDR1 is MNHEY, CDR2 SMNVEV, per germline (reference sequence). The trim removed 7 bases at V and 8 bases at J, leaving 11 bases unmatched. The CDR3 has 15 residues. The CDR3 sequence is CASTRLGGQGYEQFF. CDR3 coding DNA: TGTGCCAGCACCCGGCTGGGGGGACAGGGGTATGAGCAGTTCTTC.

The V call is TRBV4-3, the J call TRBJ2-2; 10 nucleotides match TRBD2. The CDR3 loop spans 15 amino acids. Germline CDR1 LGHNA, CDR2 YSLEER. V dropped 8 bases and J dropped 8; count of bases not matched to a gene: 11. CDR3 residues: CASQRLRTSGGELFF. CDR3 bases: TGCGCCAGCCAGCGATTGAGGACTAGCGGAGGGGAGCTGTTTTTT.

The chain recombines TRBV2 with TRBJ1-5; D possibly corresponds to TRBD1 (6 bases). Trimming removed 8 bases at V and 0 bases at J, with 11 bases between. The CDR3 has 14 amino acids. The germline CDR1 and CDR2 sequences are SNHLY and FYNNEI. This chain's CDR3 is CASGQLYSNQPQHF. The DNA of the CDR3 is TGTGCCAGCGGACAGCTCTATAGCAATCAGCCCCAGCATTTT.

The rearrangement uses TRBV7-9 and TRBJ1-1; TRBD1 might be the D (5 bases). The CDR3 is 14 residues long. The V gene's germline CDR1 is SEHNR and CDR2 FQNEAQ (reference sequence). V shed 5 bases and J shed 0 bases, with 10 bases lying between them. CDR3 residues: CASSPGHMNTEAFF. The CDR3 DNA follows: TGTGCCAGCAGCCCAGGGCATATGAACACTGAAGCTTTCTTT.

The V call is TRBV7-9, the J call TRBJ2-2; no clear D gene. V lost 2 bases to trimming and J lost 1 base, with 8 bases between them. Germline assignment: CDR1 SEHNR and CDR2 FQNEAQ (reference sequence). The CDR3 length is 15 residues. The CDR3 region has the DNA TGTGCCAGCAGCTTACAGCGAGTGAACACCGGGGAGCTGTTTTTT. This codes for CASSLQRVNTGELFF.

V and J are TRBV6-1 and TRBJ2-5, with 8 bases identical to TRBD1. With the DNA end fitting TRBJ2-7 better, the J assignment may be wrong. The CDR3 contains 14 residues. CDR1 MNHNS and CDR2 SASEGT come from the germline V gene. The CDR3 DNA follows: TGTGCCAGCAATGACAGGGGTCCTTCCTACGAGCAGTACTTC. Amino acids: CASNDRGPSYEQYF.

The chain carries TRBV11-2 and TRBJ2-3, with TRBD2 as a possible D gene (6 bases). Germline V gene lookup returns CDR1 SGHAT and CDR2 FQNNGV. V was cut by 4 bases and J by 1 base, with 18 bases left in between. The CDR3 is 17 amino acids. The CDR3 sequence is CASSSHLGGVGTDTQYF. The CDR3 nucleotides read TGTGCCAGCAGCTCCCACTTGGGGGGAGTGGGCACAGATACGCAGTATTTT.

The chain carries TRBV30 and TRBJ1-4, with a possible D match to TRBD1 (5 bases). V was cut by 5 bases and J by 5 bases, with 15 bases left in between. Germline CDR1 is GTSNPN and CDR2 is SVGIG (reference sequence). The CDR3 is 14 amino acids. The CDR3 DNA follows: TGTGCCTGGCTGACGCGGGGACCCAATGAAAAACTGTTTTTT. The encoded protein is CAWLTRGPNEKLFF.

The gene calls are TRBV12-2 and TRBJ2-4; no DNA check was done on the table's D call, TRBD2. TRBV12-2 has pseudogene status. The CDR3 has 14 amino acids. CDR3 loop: CASRSRLAKNIQYF. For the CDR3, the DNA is TGTGCAAGTCGCTCTAGGTTAGCCAAAAACATTCAGTACTTC.

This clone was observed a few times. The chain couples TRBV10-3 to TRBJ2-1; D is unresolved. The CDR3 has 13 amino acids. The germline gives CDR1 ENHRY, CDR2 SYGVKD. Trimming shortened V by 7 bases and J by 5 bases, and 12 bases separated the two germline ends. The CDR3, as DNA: TGTGCCATCATGGGAAGAGGCAACAATGAGCAGTTCTTC. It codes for CAIMGRGNNEQFF.

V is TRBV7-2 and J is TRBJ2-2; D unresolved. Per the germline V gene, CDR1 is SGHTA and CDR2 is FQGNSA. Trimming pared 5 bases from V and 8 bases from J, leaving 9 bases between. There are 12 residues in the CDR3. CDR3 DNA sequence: TGTGCCAGCAGCCGCCCCGTGGGGGAGCTGTTTTTT. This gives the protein CASSRPVGELFF.